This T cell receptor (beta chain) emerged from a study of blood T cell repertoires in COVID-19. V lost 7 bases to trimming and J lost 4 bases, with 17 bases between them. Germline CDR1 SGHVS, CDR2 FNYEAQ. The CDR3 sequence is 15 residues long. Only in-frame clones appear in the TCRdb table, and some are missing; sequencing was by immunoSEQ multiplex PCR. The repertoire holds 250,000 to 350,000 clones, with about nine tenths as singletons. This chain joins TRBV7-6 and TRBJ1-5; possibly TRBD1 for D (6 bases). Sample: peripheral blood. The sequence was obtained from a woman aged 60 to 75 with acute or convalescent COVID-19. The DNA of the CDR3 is TGTGCCAGCACCCTAGAGGCCAGGGGAAATCAGCCCCAGCATTTT. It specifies CASTLEARGNQPQHF.